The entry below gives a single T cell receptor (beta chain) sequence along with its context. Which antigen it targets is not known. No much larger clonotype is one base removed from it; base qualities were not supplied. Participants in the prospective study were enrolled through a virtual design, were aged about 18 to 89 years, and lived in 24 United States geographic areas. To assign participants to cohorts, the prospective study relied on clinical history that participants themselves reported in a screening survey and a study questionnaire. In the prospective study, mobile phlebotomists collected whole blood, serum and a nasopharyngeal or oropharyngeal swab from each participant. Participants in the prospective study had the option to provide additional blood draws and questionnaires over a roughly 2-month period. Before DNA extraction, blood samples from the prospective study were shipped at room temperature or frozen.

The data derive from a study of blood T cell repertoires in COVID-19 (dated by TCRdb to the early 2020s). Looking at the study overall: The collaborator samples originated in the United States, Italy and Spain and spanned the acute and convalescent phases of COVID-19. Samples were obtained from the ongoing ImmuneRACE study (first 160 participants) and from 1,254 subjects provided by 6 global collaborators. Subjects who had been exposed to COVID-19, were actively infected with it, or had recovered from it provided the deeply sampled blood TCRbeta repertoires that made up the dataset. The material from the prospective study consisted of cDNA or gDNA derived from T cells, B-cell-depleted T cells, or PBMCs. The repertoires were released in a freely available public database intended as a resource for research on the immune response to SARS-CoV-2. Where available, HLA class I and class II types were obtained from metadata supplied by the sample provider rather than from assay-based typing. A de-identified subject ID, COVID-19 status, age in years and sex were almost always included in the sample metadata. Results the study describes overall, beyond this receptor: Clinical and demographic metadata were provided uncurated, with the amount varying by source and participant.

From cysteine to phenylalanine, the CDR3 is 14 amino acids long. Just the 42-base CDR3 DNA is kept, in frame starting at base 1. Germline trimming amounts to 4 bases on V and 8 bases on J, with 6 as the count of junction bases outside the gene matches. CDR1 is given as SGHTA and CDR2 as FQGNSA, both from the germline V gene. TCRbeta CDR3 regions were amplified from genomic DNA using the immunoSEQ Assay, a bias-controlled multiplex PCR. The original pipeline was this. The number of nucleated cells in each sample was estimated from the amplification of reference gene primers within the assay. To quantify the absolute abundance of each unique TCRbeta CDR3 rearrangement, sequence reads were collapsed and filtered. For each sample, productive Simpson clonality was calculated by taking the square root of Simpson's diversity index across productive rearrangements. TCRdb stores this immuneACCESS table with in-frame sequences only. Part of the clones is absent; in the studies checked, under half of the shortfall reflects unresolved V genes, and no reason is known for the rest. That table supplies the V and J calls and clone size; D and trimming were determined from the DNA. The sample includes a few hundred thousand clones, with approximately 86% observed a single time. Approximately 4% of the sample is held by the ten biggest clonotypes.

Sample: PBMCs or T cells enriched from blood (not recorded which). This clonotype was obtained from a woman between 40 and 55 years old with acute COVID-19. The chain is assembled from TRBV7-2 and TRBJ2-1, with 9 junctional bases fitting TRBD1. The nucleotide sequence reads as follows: TGTGCCAGCAGCTCGAGGGGGACAGGGTATGAGCAGTTCTTC. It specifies CASSSRGTGYEQFF.